This T cell receptor beta chain appears in the sequencing data of a study of blood T cell repertoires in COVID-19. Overall study context: The samples span acute and convalescent COVID-19 from the United States, Italy and Spain.

Recruitment covered over 20 US areas and drew participants whose ages spanned about 18 to 100 years. Assignment of participants to cohorts was predicated upon participant-reported clinical history. As processed by the authors: Amplification with reference gene primers provided the estimates of nucleated cell counts. Only in-frame clones appear in the TCRdb table, and some are missing; sequencing was by immunoSEQ multiplex PCR. The V and J calls and clone size were taken over from that table, and D and trimming were inferred from the DNA. This sample has a few hundred thousand clones; approximately 84% occur once, and the top ten carry more than 9%. The length of the CDR3 is 16 residues. Germline V CDR1 and CDR2: SEHNR, FQNEAQ (reference sequence). V was clipped by 5 bases and J by 6 bases; unmatched bases: 10.

The chain joins TRBV7-9 to TRBJ1-3; 10 bases are shared with TRBD1. The receptor was derived from a woman between 18 and 30 years old who had recovered from COVID-19. Sequencing was performed on PBMCs or T cells enriched from blood (not recorded which). The CDR3 sequence: CASSDPGQGIENTIYF. The CDR3 region has the DNA TGTGCCAGCAGCGACCCGGGACAGGGGATCGAAAACACCATATATTTT.